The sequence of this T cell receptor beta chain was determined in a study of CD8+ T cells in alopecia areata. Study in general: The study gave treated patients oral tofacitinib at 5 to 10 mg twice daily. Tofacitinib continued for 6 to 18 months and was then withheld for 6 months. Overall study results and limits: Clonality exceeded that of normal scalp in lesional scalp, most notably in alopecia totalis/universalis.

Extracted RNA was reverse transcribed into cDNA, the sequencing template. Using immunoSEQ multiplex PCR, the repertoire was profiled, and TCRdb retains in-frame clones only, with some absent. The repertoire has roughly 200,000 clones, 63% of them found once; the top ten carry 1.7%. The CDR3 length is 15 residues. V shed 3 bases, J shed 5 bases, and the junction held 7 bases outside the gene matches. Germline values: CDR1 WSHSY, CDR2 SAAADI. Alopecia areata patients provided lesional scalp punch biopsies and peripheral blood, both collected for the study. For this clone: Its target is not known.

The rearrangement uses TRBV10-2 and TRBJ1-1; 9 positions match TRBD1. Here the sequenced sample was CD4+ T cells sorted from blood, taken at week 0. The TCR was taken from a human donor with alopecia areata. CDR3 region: CASSDPGTGRTEAFF. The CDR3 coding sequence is TGCGCCAGCAGTGACCCTGGGACAGGGAGAACTGAAGCTTTCTTT.